Below, 24 T cell receptor beta chains from the same sample are listed, as sequenced in a study of blood T cell repertoires in COVID-19. Some clones are missing from TCRdb's copy, which holds only in-frame ones; the method was immunoSEQ multiplex PCR. The sample lists a few hundred thousand clones; 85% to 90% were seen once. The sequenced sample was PBMCs or T cells enriched from blood (not recorded which). These receptors all come from a woman aged 18-29 years who had recovered from COVID-19.

V gene TRBV3-1 (or the pseudogene TRBV3-2) combines with J gene TRBJ1-2, with 8 positions matching TRBD1. Germline CDR1 LGHDT, CDR2 YNNKEL (reference sequence). The length of the CDR3 is 13 residues. V lost 8 bases and J lost 6; bases outside the gene matches: 8. DNA of the CDR3: TGTGCCAGCTCCGACAGGGGAGGTGATGGCTACACCTTC. Its translation is CASSDRGGDGYTF.

V and J are TRBV19 and TRBJ2-1; tentative D call: TRBD2 (5 bases). Trimming removed 8 bases at V and 9 bases at J, with 14 bases between. CDR3 length equals 12 residues. The germline gives CDR1 LNHDA, CDR2 SQIVND (reference sequence). DNA for the CDR3: TGTGCCAGTTGGACTCCGCCTGGTGAGCAGTTCTTC. This gives the protein CASWTPPGEQFF.

Only one count was recorded for this clone. The chain carries TRBV6-5 and TRBJ1-2; TRBD1 is a possible D gene (6 bases). CDR1 is MNHEY, CDR2 SVGAGI, per germline. V lost 6 bases and J lost 9, with 17 bases in between. The CDR3 contains 13 residues. The CDR3 is CASSAGDMGSYTF. DNA of the CDR3: TGTGCCAGCAGCGCTGGGGACATGGGAAGCTACACCTTC.

The J gene is TRBJ1-2, the V gene TRBV9; possible D gene TRBD1, 5 bases. The V gene's germline CDR1 is SGDLS and CDR2 YYNGEE. The CDR3 contains 15 residues. Trimming took 0 bases from V and 3 from J, leaving 12 bases between them. The CDR3 loop reads CASSVGGMQHYGYTF. The CDR3 bases are TGTGCCAGCAGCGTAGGGGGCATGCAGCACTATGGCTACACCTTC. Full variable domain (outside the CDR3, taken from reference TRBV9 and TRBJ1-2): DSGVTQTPKHLITATGQRVTLRCSPRSGDLSVYWYQQSLDQGLQFLIQYYNGEERAKGNILERFSAQQFPDLHSELNLSSLELGDSALYFCASSVGGMQHYGYTFGSGTRLTVV.

For the CDR3, the DNA is TGTGCCAGCAGCCAAGTCGACTTGAACACTGAAGCTTTCTTT. As protein: CASSQVDLNTEAFF. The chain employs TRBV3-1 (or the pseudogene TRBV3-2) and TRBJ1-1; D is unclear. CDR1 and CDR2 (germline): LGHDT, YNNKEL (reference sequence). The CDR3 length is 14 residues. The V end was cut by 1 base, the J end by 0 bases, with 6 bases between.

The rearrangement joins TRBV10-3 to TRBJ2-1; 8 bases are a match to TRBD2. The J segment lost 0 bases and the V segment lost 0 bases, leaving 4 bases of the junction unmatched. Germline assignment: CDR1 ENHRY and CDR2 SYGVKD. CDR3 length: 17 residues. The CDR3 bases are TGTGCCATCAGTGAGTCCAGCGGGGGCTCCTCCTACAATGAGCAGTTCTTC. Amino acid sequence: CAISESSGGSSYNEQFF.

V and J are TRBV6-5 and TRBJ1-2, with TRBD1 identical over 7 bases. The CDR3 contains 15 residues. J lost 2 bases, V lost 1 base, and 4 bases had no gene match. In germline, CDR1 is MNHEY, CDR2 SVGAGI. The CDR3 loop is CASSYFPQGNYGYTF. The DNA for the CDR3 is TGTGCCAGCAGTTACTTCCCACAGGGGAACTATGGCTACACCTTC.

The chain joins TRBV7-3 to TRBJ1-2; TRBD1 agrees at 8 bases. Per the germline V gene, CDR1 is SGHTA and CDR2 is FQGTGA. Trimming removed 4 bases from V and 7 bases from J; junction bases left unmatched: 5. The CDR3 covers 13 residues. The CDR3 is CASSSGQDPGYTF. CDR3 sequence (DNA): TGTGCCAGCAGCTCGGGACAGGACCCTGGCTACACCTTC.

This chain connects TRBV5-1 to TRBJ1-1, with 8 bases matching TRBD1. The CDR3 loop spans 16 amino acids. V lost 1 base, J lost 5 bases, and 10 bases stayed unmatched. CDR1 is SGHRS and CDR2 is YFSETQ in the germline V gene. CDR3 protein: CASSLYPGRTGTEAFF. The CDR3 DNA is TGCGCCAGCAGCTTGTATCCGGGCCGGACAGGGACTGAAGCTTTCTTT.

The genes are TRBV19 and TRBJ1-2; D remains unclear. V was clipped by 3 bases and J by 0 bases, with 5 bases between them. Germline lookup yields CDR1 LNHDA and CDR2 SQIVND (reference sequence). CDR3 length equals 13 residues. The CDR3 sequence: CASSIAANYGYTF. Here the CDR3 DNA reads TGTGCCAGTAGTATCGCGGCTAACTATGGCTACACCTTC. Looking up the rest from reference TRBV19 and TRBJ1-2 gives the full variable domain: DGGITQSPKYLFRKEGQNVTLSCEQNLNHDAMYWYRQDPGQGLRLIYYSQIVNDFQKGDIAEGYSVSREKKESFPLTVTSAQKNPTAFYLCASSIAANYGYTFGSGTRLTVV.

The table lists this clone with a count of one. The chain couples TRBV30 to TRBJ2-7; possibly TRBD1 for D (6 bases). Germline V CDR1 and CDR2: GTSNPN, SVGIG (reference sequence). V was clipped by 0 bases and J by 1 base, with 16 bases between them. There are 16 residues in the CDR3. The DNA of the CDR3 is TGTGCCTGGAGTGTGGGAACAGGGTGGGGATCCTACGAGCAGTACTTC. Its translation: CAWSVGTGWGSYEQYF.

The J gene is TRBJ1-5, the V gene TRBV12-3 or TRBV12-4; D remains unclear. V was cut by 3 bases and J by 3 bases, with 6 bases left in between. This CDR3 spans 13 amino acids. This CDR3 reads CASSLADNQPQHF. CDR3 nucleotide sequence: TGTGCCAGCAGTTTGGCCGACAATCAGCCCCAGCATTTT.

The chain has TRBV19 and TRBJ1-6, with 7 bases fitting TRBD1. There are 12 residues in the CDR3. J lost 9 bases, V lost 9 bases, and 5 bases had no gene match. Germline V CDR1 and CDR2: LNHDA, SQIVND (reference sequence). The CDR3 DNA is TGTGCCAGCGGGGACAGCGGTTCACCCCTCCACTTT. It specifies CASGDSGSPLHF.

The chain employs TRBV27 and TRBJ1-6; D may be TRBD1 (5 bases). The CDR3 has 19 residues. V lost 5 bases and J 4 bases, leaving 24 bases between the germline ends. Germline V gene lookup returns CDR1 MNHEY and CDR2 SMNVEV (reference sequence). CDR3 nucleotide sequence: TGTGCCAGCAGTGGCGGCACAGGCCCCACGTGGGGTTATAATTCACCCCTCCACTTT. It is translated as CASSGGTGPTWGYNSPLHF.

This sequence joins TRBV5-1 and TRBJ2-5; D is possibly TRBD2 (7 bases). This CDR3 comprises 15 residues. Trimming took off 4 bases at V and 2 bases at J, with 15 bases between the two ends. Germline V gene lookup returns CDR1 SGHRS and CDR2 YFSETQ. The CDR3 reads CASSRGDTSQETQYF. CDR3 in DNA: TGCGCCAGCAGCCGGGGGGACACCTCTCAAGAGACCCAGTACTTC.

This sequence joins TRBV5-1 and TRBJ2-1; maybe TRBD2 (6 bases). CDR1 is SGHRS, CDR2 YFSETQ, per germline. Trimming left V 4 bases short and J 7 bases short, with 18 bases between. CDR3 length: 15 amino acids. The CDR3 is CASSLSGPQENEQFF. In DNA form, the CDR3 reads TGCGCCAGCAGCCTTAGCGGACCCCAGGAAAATGAGCAGTTCTTC.

V usage is TRBV7-3 and J usage is TRBJ2-2; D is unclear. CDR1 is SGHTA, CDR2 FQGTGA, per germline. The ends were cut back, 2 bases at V and 0 bases at J, with 4 bases in the middle. The CDR3 is made up of 14 amino acids. DNA of the CDR3: TGTGCCAGCAGCTTAGAGTCGAACACCGGGGAGCTGTTTTTT. Translation gives CASSLESNTGELFF.

The V gene is TRBV9, the J gene TRBJ2-3; tentatively, D is TRBD2 (7 bases). This CDR3 is built from 18 residues. Germline CDR1 reads SGDLS; CDR2 reads YYNGEE. V lost 0 bases, J lost 3 bases, and 20 bases lay in between. This CDR3 reads CASSVDFGGGQGTDTQYF. The CDR3, as DNA: TGTGCCAGCAGCGTAGATTTTGGCGGGGGCCAAGGGACAGATACGCAGTATTTT.

The CDR3, as DNA: TGCGCCAGCAGCGGGACTAGCGGGGGACCTAACACCGGGGAGCTGTTTTTT. It codes for CASSGTSGGPNTGELFF. This chain uses TRBV5-1 with TRBJ2-2, with 14 bases lining up with TRBD2. In germline, CDR1 is SGHRS, CDR2 YFSETQ. V lost 4 bases to trimming and J lost 2 bases; unmatched junction nucleotides: 4. The CDR3 is made up of 17 amino acids.

This rearrangement joins TRBV2 to TRBJ1-1; 8 positions match TRBD1. The CDR3 loop spans 13 amino acids. The germline gives CDR1 SNHLY, CDR2 FYNNEI. The V gene end was trimmed by 7 bases and the J gene end by 2 bases; junction bases not matched to a gene: 3. The CDR3 loop reads CASIGTGNTEAFF. In DNA form, the CDR3 reads TGTGCCAGCATCGGGACAGGAAACACTGAAGCTTTCTTT.

The chain joins TRBV11-2 to TRBJ2-5; 8 bases agree with TRBD2. Looked up from germline, CDR1 is SGHAT and CDR2 is FQNNGV. CDR3 size: 14 residues. V lost 5 bases to trimming and J lost 1 base; unmatched junction nucleotides: 3. Written as DNA, the CDR3 is TGTGCCAGCAGCGCCACTAGCGGCCAAGAGACCCAGTACTTC. Protein sequence: CASSATSGQETQYF.

Comment on this clone: The junction differs from germline at one of its ends, possibly a read error. V usage is TRBV7-7 and J usage is TRBJ1-6; 9 bases line up with TRBD1. The CDR3 runs 16 residues. Germline V gene sequence: CDR1 SSHAT, CDR2 FNYEAQ (reference sequence). The CDR3 nucleotides read TGTGCTAGCAGCTTAGACCGGGACAGGGTCAATTCACCCCTCCACTTT. Translated, it gives CASSLDRDRVNSPLHF.

The gene calls are TRBV29-1 and TRBJ1-1, with D possibly matching TRBD1 (6 bases). The CDR3 is made up of 12 amino acids. CDR1 is SQVTM and CDR2 is ANQGSEA in the germline V gene. The CDR3 DNA sequence: TGCGGACTCAGGGGATTGAACACTGAAGCTTTCTTT. Translated: CGLRGLNTEAFF. Complete variable domain (other parts from reference TRBV29-1 and TRBJ1-1): SAVISQKPSRDICQRGTSLTIQCQVDSQVTMMFWYRQQPGQSLTLIATANQGSEATYESGFVIDKFPISRPNLTFSTLTVSNMSPEDSSIYLCGLRGLNTEAFFGQGTRLTVV.

The chain recombines TRBV3-1 (or the pseudogene TRBV3-2) with TRBJ1-2; 7 bases agree with TRBD1. Trimming took 4 bases from V and 5 from J; bases not matched to a gene: 10. The CDR3 consists of 15 residues. Germline-derived CDR1 and CDR2 are LGHDT and YNNKEL (reference sequence). The CDR3 reads CASSPNPGTEYGYTF. CDR3 DNA sequence: TGTGCCAGCAGCCCCAACCCCGGGACAGAGTATGGCTACACCTTC.